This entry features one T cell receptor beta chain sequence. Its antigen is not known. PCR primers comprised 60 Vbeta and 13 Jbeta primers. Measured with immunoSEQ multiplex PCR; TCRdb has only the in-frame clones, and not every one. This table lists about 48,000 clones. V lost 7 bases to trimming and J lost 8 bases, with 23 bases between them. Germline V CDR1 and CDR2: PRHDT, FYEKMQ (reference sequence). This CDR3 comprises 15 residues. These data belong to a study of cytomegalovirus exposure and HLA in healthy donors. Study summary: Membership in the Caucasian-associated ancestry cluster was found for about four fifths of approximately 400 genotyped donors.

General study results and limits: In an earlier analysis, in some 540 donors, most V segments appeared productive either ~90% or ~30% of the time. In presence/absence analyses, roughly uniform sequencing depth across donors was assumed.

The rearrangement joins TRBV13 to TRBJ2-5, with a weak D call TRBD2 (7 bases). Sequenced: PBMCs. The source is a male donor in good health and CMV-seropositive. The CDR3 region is CASTPRGGGARTQYF. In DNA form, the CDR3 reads TGTGCCAGCACCCCAAGAGGCGGGGGCGCAAGAACCCAGTACTTC.